Below, 8 T cell receptor beta chains from the same sample are listed, as sequenced in a study of beta chain features in type 1 diabetes. The antigens of these receptors remain unknown. Study results and limitations: Type 1 diabetes patients had moderately but significantly shorter TCRB CDR3s in all four CD4+ subsets.

The isolated RNA, all of it, was reverse transcribed, so expressed TCRB transcripts were what got sequenced. Measured with immunoSEQ multiplex PCR; TCRdb has only the in-frame clones, and not every one. The sample lists about 340,000 clones, roughly 8.8% occurring once. Specimen: central memory CD4+ T cells from blood. These receptors all stem from a man aged 30-40 years with type 1 diabetes.

This clone was seen more than once but under ten times. The V gene is TRBV23-1, the J gene TRBJ2-6, with TRBD1 matching over 7 bases. Being an ORF, TRBV23-1 has a function that is uncertain. After removal of 0 bases from V and 0 bases from J, the junction contained 20 bases not matched to a gene. The CDR3 totals 23 residues. The CDR3 DNA follows: TGCGCCAGCAGTCAATCGAGTGATTTTACTAATGACAGGGTCAGCTCTGGGGCCAACGTCCTGACTTTC. Its translation is CASSQSSDFTNDRVSSGANVLTF.

V gene TRBV29-1 combines with J gene TRBJ2-5; TRBD2 aligns across 10 bases. J was trimmed by 5 bases and V by 0 bases; bases with no gene match: 9. Germline V gives CDR1 SQVTM, CDR2 ANQGSEA. The CDR3 has 16 amino acids. CDR3 residues: CSVEDQTAGGAETQYF. The CDR3 coding sequence is TGCAGCGTTGAAGACCAGACAGCGGGGGGGGCGGAGACCCAGTACTTC.

The gene calls are TRBV7-2 and TRBJ2-7, with TRBD1 matching over 7 bases. Per the germline V gene, CDR1 is SGHTA and CDR2 is FQGNSA. The CDR3 totals 14 residues. Germline trimming cut 1 base from V and 6 bases from J; bases unmatched to any gene: 6. This CDR3 reads CASSLGSDRVEQYF. The DNA for the CDR3 is TGTGCCAGCAGCTTAGGGAGCGACAGGGTCGAGCAGTACTTC.

In DNA, the CDR3 is TGTGCCAGCAGCAGTGTTCCCCAGGGCGGCTATGGCTACACCTTC. This sequence encodes CASSSVPQGGYGYTF. V is TRBV25-1 and J is TRBJ1-2; D may be TRBD1 (5 bases). Trimming took 6 bases from V and 4 from J, leaving 18 bases between them. CDR1 and CDR2 (germline): MGHDK, SYGVNS. The CDR3 consists of 15 residues.

With respect to this clone: The same CDR3 is also encoded by other DNA sequences in this sample. The chain couples TRBV7-2 to TRBJ2-3; D may match TRBD1 or TRBD2 (5 bases each). The CDR3 consists of 14 residues. Germline loops: CDR1 SGHTA, CDR2 FQGNSA. The V and J ends lost 1 base and 3 bases respectively, with 8 bases between them. The CDR3 sequence is CASSLDGGTDTQYF. The CDR3 coding sequence is TGTGCCAGCAGCTTAGATGGGGGAACAGATACGCAGTATTTT. Supplemented by reference TRBV7-2 and TRBJ2-3, the full variable domain reads GAGVSQSPSNKVTEKGKDVELRCDPISGHTALYWYRQSLGQGLEFLIYFQGNSAPDKSGLPSDRFSAERTGGSVSTLTIQRTQQEDSAVYLCASSLDGGTDTQYFGPGTRLTVL.

Worth noting for this clone: This sample includes further DNA sequences coding for the same CDR3. J is TRBJ2-5 and V is TRBV20-1; D remains unclear. Between the trimmed V and J ends, which lost 5 bases and 2 bases, there was a span of 3 bases. This CDR3 spans 10 amino acids. Looked up from germline, CDR1 is DFQATT and CDR2 is SNEGSKA (reference sequence). This chain's CDR3 is CSARQETQYF. Written as DNA, the CDR3 is TGCAGTGCTCGGCAAGAGACCCAGTACTTC.

This clone appeared once. V is TRBV7-2 and J is TRBJ2-5, with D possibly matching TRBD2 (6 bases). Germline V CDR1 and CDR2: SGHTA, FQGNSA. V was shortened by 5 bases and J by 5 bases, with 18 bases between the two germline ends. The CDR3 is 15 residues long. CDR3 nucleotides: TGTGCCAGCAGCGAAGGGCGCTCCCGGGGGGAGACCCAGTACTTC. Protein: CASSEGRSRGETQYF.

The V call is TRBV28, the J call TRBJ1-2, with unresolved D. In germline, CDR1 is MDHEN, CDR2 SYDVKM. V gave up 7 bases and J gave up 0 bases, with 6 bases separating them. The CDR3 has 12 residues. As DNA, the CDR3 is TGTGCCAGCAAGACAACTAACTATGGCTACACCTTC. Residues: CASKTTNYGYTF.